These 21 T cell receptor beta chains were sequenced from one sample in a study of neurological immune-mediated disorders. TCRdb processed the 5' RACE reads anew with MiXCR; each CDR3 protein has one entry. In the table there are around 47,000 distinct CDR3 sequences, 9.5% to 15% of which are singletons. The sequenced sample was PBMCs. The receptors here all came from a female donor in good health.

V and J are TRBV20-1 and TRBJ2-3; 11 bases match TRBD2. The V and J ends lost 3 bases and 4 bases, in that order; junction bases with no gene match: 3. The germline CDR1 and CDR2 sequences are DFQATT and SNEGSKA (reference sequence). The CDR3 consists of 14 residues. The CDR3 DNA follows: TGCAGTGCTAGGGATAGCGGGAGGGCAGATACGCAGTATTTT. Its translation: CSARDSGRADTQYF.

This clonotype was observed many times. The chain couples TRBV2 to TRBJ2-5; 9 bases are a match to TRBD2. This CDR3 contains 16 residues. CDR1 is SNHLY and CDR2 is FYNNEI in the germline V gene. The J segment lost 5 bases and the V segment lost 1 base, leaving 8 bases of the junction unmatched. The CDR3 here is CASSEGGGASGETQYF. The DNA of the CDR3 is TGTGCCAGCAGTGAAGGCGGGGGGGCCAGCGGGGAGACCCAGTACTTC.

This clonotype occurred many times. The chain carries TRBV2 and TRBJ2-2; the D is unclear. CDR1 is SNHLY and CDR2 is FYNNEI in the germline V gene. The CDR3 is 14 residues long. The V gene lost 6 bases and the J gene lost 1 base, with 9 bases spanning the gap. The CDR3 DNA is TGTGCCAGCAGGGATAGCAGGAACACCGGGGAGCTGTTTTTT. This encodes CASRDSRNTGELFF.

This clonotype was found many times. This rearrangement joins TRBV5-6 to TRBJ2-6; D gene uncertain. CDR1 is SGHDT, CDR2 YYEEEE, per germline. V was cut by 4 bases and J by 6 bases, with 14 bases left in between. The CDR3 has 15 residues. The CDR3 DNA follows: TGTGCCAGCAGCCAACCGGCCTCTTCGGCCAACGTCCTGACTTTC. It codes for CASSQPASSANVLTF.

This clonotype came up many times. The V and J genes are TRBV7-8 and TRBJ1-2; D may be TRBD1 (5 bases). There are 15 residues in the CDR3. Trimming removed 5 bases from V and 0 bases from J, with 13 bases in between. Germline values: CDR1 SGHVS, CDR2 FQNEAQ. CDR3 protein: CASSPQTAANYGYTF. Here the CDR3 DNA reads TGTGCCAGCAGCCCCCAGACAGCAGCTAACTATGGCTACACCTTC.

This clonotype appeared many times. This chain uses TRBV5-5 with TRBJ2-1, with 13 bases lining up with TRBD2. Germline CDR1 reads SGHKS; CDR2 reads YYEKEE (reference sequence). Unmatched junction bases numbered 2, after V lost 4 bases and J lost 7 bases. The CDR3 covers 14 residues. CDR3 in amino acids: CASSTTSGRNEQFF. CDR3 sequence (DNA): TGTGCCAGCAGCACGACTAGCGGGAGGAATGAGCAGTTCTTC.

This clonotype was seen at least ten times. The V and J genes are TRBV29-1 and TRBJ2-5; D may be TRBD1 or TRBD2 (6 bases each). Germline CDR1 SQVTM, CDR2 ANQGSEA. The CDR3 has 12 amino acids. With 7 bases removed from V and 5 bases from J, the gap between germline ends came to 14 bases. CDR3 residues: CSGRGVEETQYF. The CDR3 nucleotides are TGCAGCGGTAGGGGGGTTGAGGAGACCCAGTACTTC.

This sequence joins TRBV19 and TRBJ2-1, with 10 bases matching TRBD2. Germline-derived CDR1 and CDR2 are LNHDA and SQIVND (reference sequence). This CDR3 is built from 14 residues. The V and J ends lost 6 bases and 4 bases, in that order; junction bases with no gene match: 3. The CDR3 DNA sequence: TGTGCCAGTAGACTAGCGGGGCCGTACAATGAGCAGTTCTTC. The encoded protein is CASRLAGPYNEQFF.

This clonotype showed up many times. The chain uses TRBV20-1 and TRBJ2-6; the D is unclear. The CDR3 has 13 residues. Trimming shortened V by 5 bases and J by 4 bases, and 9 bases separated the two germline ends. Looked up from germline, CDR1 is DFQATT and CDR2 is SNEGSKA (reference sequence). The CDR3 protein is CSAPLTGANVLTF. DNA of the CDR3: TGCAGTGCTCCCCTAACGGGGGCCAACGTCCTGACTTTC.

The V gene is TRBV29-1, the J gene TRBJ2-5; D remains ambiguous. Trimming removed 4 bases from V and 2 bases from J, with 8 bases in between. Germline values: CDR1 SQVTM, CDR2 ANQGSEA. This CDR3 has 12 residues. CDR3 coding DNA: TGCAGCGTTGGGAAACAACAAGAGACCCAGTACTTC. It translates to CSVGKQQETQYF.

This clonotype is medium-sized by share. The rearrangement uses TRBV2 and TRBJ2-2, with D possibly matching TRBD2 (7 bases). V lost 4 bases to trimming and J lost 2 bases, with 11 bases between them. Germline CDR1 and CDR2: SNHLY and FYNNEI. The CDR3 totals 15 residues. CDR3 protein: CASSGRGRNTGELFF. As DNA, the CDR3 is TGTGCCAGCAGTGGGCGGGGGCGAAACACCGGGGAGCTGTTTTTT. Together with reference TRBV2 and TRBJ2-2, the CDR3 gives the full variable domain: EPEVTQTPSHQVTQMGQEVILRCVPISNHLYFYWYRQILGQKVEFLVSFYNNEISEKSEIFDDQFSVERPDGSNFTLKIRSTKLEDSAMYFCASSGRGRNTGELFFGEGSRLTVL.

This clonotype was seen many times. The chain couples TRBV6-5 to TRBJ1-1, with D perhaps TRBD1 (5 bases). Germline CDR1 is MNHEY and CDR2 is SVGAGI. This CDR3 spans 12 amino acids. Between the trimmed V and J ends, which lost 3 bases and 10 bases, there was a span of 12 bases. DNA of the CDR3: TGTGCCAGCAGTTATACGGGGGGTACAGCTTTCTTT. It encodes CASSYTGGTAFF.

This clonotype was recorded many times. This sequence joins TRBV5-1 and TRBJ2-1; 11 bases fit TRBD1. The trim removed 3 bases at V and 2 bases at J, leaving 1 base unmatched. The CDR3 loop spans 15 amino acids. Germline-derived CDR1 and CDR2 are SGHRS and YFSETQ. CDR3 in DNA: TGCGCCAGCAGCTCGGGACAGGGGGCCTACAATGAGCAGTTCTTC. Its protein is CASSSGQGAYNEQFF.

This clonotype has a count of ten or more. CDR3 amino acids: CATILRAGPNTEAFF. CDR3 DNA: TGTGCCACCATTTTACGGGCAGGCCCTAACACTGAAGCTTTCTTT. V gene TRBV28 combines with J gene TRBJ1-1, with unresolved D. This CDR3 spans 15 amino acids. V lost 10 bases and J 2 bases, leaving 20 bases between the germline ends. CDR1 and CDR2 from the germline V gene are MDHEN and SYDVKM.

This clonotype appeared many times. This rearrangement joins TRBV5-5 to TRBJ2-5; perhaps TRBD1 as D (6 bases). Per the germline V gene, CDR1 is SGHKS and CDR2 is YYEKEE (reference sequence). V lost 1 base, J lost 5 bases, and 18 bases lay in between. The CDR3 length is 16 residues. CDR3 residues: CASSLTPYRDGETQYF. The CDR3 region has the DNA TGTGCCAGCAGCTTGACTCCGTACAGGGATGGGGAGACCCAGTACTTC.

There are many counts of this clonotype. This sequence joins TRBV7-9 and TRBJ1-1; possible D gene TRBD1, 5 bases. Between the trimmed V and J ends, which lost 5 bases and 3 bases, there was a span of 16 bases. There are 15 residues in the CDR3. In germline, CDR1 is SEHNR, CDR2 FQNEAQ (reference sequence). The CDR3 reads CASSVMEGTDTEAFF. As DNA, the CDR3 is TGTGCCAGCAGCGTGATGGAAGGGACGGACACTGAAGCTTTCTTT.

In its sample, this clonotype was seen many times. The V gene is TRBV5-1, the J gene TRBJ1-2; a weak D match, TRBD1 (6 bases). The CDR3 runs to 14 residues. Between the trimmed V and J ends, which lost 3 bases and 4 bases, there was a span of 13 bases. Germline V CDR1 and CDR2: SGHRS, YFSETQ. CDR3 DNA sequence: TGCGCCAGCAGCTCGAAACAGGGAAGCTATGGCTACACCTTC. Its protein is CASSSKQGSYGYTF.

This clonotype came up many times. The V call is TRBV5-1, the J call TRBJ1-1; TRBD1 matches 8 bases. Germline trimming cut 1 base from V and 2 bases from J; bases unmatched to any gene: 4. Germline assignment: CDR1 SGHRS and CDR2 YFSETQ. The CDR3 is 15 amino acids. The CDR3 coding sequence is TGCGCCAGCAGCTTGATTTCAGGGGGCAACACTGAAGCTTTCTTT. It is translated as CASSLISGGNTEAFF.

This clonotype showed up many times. V is TRBV12-3 or TRBV12-4 and J is TRBJ2-2, with D perhaps TRBD1 or TRBD2 (5 bases each). This CDR3 region has 15 residues. V dropped 6 bases and J dropped 4 bases, with 15 bases sitting between them. This chain's CDR3 is CASRPGRGATGELFF. In nucleotides, the CDR3 is TGTGCCAGCAGACCGGGGCGCGGCGCCACCGGGGAGCTGTTTTTT.

This clonotype was picked up many times. The chain employs TRBV20-1 and TRBJ1-2; 7 nucleotides align to TRBD1. The CDR3 length is 13 residues. The germline V gene encodes CDR1 DFQATT and CDR2 SNEGSKA (reference sequence). With V trimmed by 6 bases and J by 0 bases, 4 bases remained unmatched. CDR3 sequence: CSAATGSNYGYTF. The CDR3 nucleotides are TGCAGTGCCGCGACAGGGTCTAACTATGGCTACACCTTC.

This clonotype was seen at least ten times. V usage is TRBV27 and J usage is TRBJ2-1; tentative D call: TRBD1 (5 bases). This CDR3 region has 15 residues. Germline V gene sequence: CDR1 MNHEY, CDR2 SMNVEV (reference sequence). V was trimmed by 3 bases and J by 0 bases, leaving 9 bases between them. CDR3 nucleotides: TGTGCCAGCAGTTTGGACATTCGCTCCTACAATGAGCAGTTCTTC. Protein: CASSLDIRSYNEQFF.